This T cell receptor beta chain came from a study of blood T cell repertoires in COVID-19. Study overall: T cells, B-cell-depleted T cells, or PBMCs provided the cDNA or gDNA that served as material.

Method: immunoSEQ multiplex PCR; TCRdb's copy keeps in-frame clones and lacks some. The repertoire holds approximately 240,000 clones, with 83% as singletons. In germline, CDR1 is SQVTM, CDR2 ANQGSEA. The V end was cut by 4 bases, the J end by 4 bases, with 16 bases between. The CDR3 totals 14 residues. The TCR sequence derives from a woman aged 25 to 39 with COVID-19, enrolled during active disease. V usage is TRBV29-1 and J usage is TRBJ2-5; weak D call: TRBD1 (5 bases). The source material was peripheral blood. The CDR3 DNA is TGCAGCGTTGCGGGCCTTGGCAGGGCAGAGACCCAGTACTTC. Protein: CSVAGLGRAETQYF.